This TCR beta chain comes out of a study of blood T cell repertoires in COVID-19. Study-level background: Donors in the United States, Italy and Spain gave samples during acute or convalescent COVID-19. T cells, B-cell-depleted T cells, or PBMCs supplied cDNA or gDNA.

Authors' methods: Scientists estimated how many nucleated cells there were by amplifying reference gene primers. The table came from immunoSEQ multiplex PCR; TCRdb's copy has only in-frame clones and leaves some out. Clone size and the V and J calls come from that table; the DNA yielded D and trimming. The sample records roughly 410,000 clones, about 91% being singletons. The CDR3 has 15 residues. V shed 1 base, J shed 10 bases, and the junction held 3 bases outside the gene matches. CDR1 is MNHEY and CDR2 is SVGAGI in the germline V gene. The sequenced sample consisted of peripheral blood. The receptor was isolated from a woman in her forties with COVID-19, enrolled during active disease. V is TRBV6-5 and J is TRBJ1-6; 11 bases match TRBD1. CDR3 protein: CASSYWDRGGSPLHF. The CDR3 coding sequence is TGTGCCAGCAGTTACTGGGACAGGGGGGGCTCACCCCTCCACTTT.